These 31 T cell receptor beta chains came from one sample sequenced in a study of T-cell reconstitution after alpha-beta-depleted transplantation in children. Unique molecular identifiers were built into the TCRbeta library. TCRdb re-analysed the PCR reads in MiXCR, keeping a single row per CDR3 protein. The profile shows 600,000 to 800,000 distinct CDR3 sequences, around 13% of them singletons. Material: PBMCs, obtained before TCRalphabeta/CD19-depleted stem cell transplant. The receptors shown here come from a girl aged 2-9 years with congenital amegakaryocytic thrombocytopenia, due to receive a stem cell transplant.

This clonotype appeared many times. The CDR3 coding sequence is TGCGCCAGCAGCCTTTTGGGGGCCGACTTCGGTGAAAAACTGTTTTTT. The encoded protein is CASSLLGADFGEKLFF. The chain combines TRBV5-1 with TRBJ1-4; D possibly corresponds to TRBD1 (6 bases). CDR3 size: 16 residues. The germline V gene has CDR1 SGHRS and CDR2 YFSETQ. Trimming removed 4 bases at V and 7 bases at J, with 20 bases between.

A word on this clonotype: A much larger clone lies a single base off, so this may be a read error. The CDR3 spells CASSPAPLDTQYF. As DNA, the CDR3 is TGTGCCAGCAGCCCGGCTCCCCTAGATACGCAGTATTTT. J is TRBJ2-3 and V is TRBV5-6; D unresolved. V dropped 4 bases and J dropped 5 bases, with 11 bases sitting between them. The CDR3 contains 13 residues. The germline gives CDR1 SGHDT, CDR2 YYEEEE.

The chain is built from TRBV6-1 and TRBJ1-3; D unclear. CDR1 is MNHNS and CDR2 is SASEGT in the germline V gene. Trimming left V 3 bases short and J 5 bases short, with 2 bases between. The CDR3 is made up of 11 amino acids. Here the CDR3 reads CASSDRNTIYF. In DNA, the CDR3 is TGTGCCAGCAGTGACCGAAACACCATATATTTT.

The sample holds many counts of this clonotype. V is TRBV12-3 or TRBV12-4 and J is TRBJ2-5, with D perhaps TRBD1 (5 bases). Deletions cut 4 bases from V and 4 bases from J, with 10 bases between. The CDR3 sequence is 13 residues long. CDR3 nucleotides: TGTGCCAGCAGTTGGGGCCCGATAGAGACCCAGTACTTC. This gives the protein CASSWGPIETQYF.

Ten or more counts support this clonotype. This rearrangement joins TRBV29-1 to TRBJ2-1; no definite D call. The germline V gene encodes CDR1 SQVTM and CDR2 ANQGSEA. V was shortened by 5 bases and J by 4 bases, with 15 bases between the two germline ends. The CDR3 spans 14 residues. The CDR3 bases are TGCAGCGTTCTCGGAGCGCTTAGGTACAATGAGCAGTTCTTC. It yields the protein CSVLGALRYNEQFF.

This clonotype was detected many times. V usage is TRBV20-1 and J usage is TRBJ2-5; D remains unclear. V gave up 1 base and J gave up 4 bases, with 10 bases separating them. Germline values: CDR1 DFQATT, CDR2 SNEGSKA (reference sequence). This CDR3 has 13 amino acids. CDR3 coding DNA: TGCAGTGCTAGAGGGTCCAGAGGAGAGACCCAGTACTTC. It yields the protein CSARGSRGETQYF.

This clonotype was recorded many times. The chain combines TRBV20-1 with TRBJ1-5; perhaps TRBD1 as D (5 bases). The CDR3 covers 15 residues. The germline gives CDR1 DFQATT, CDR2 SNEGSKA (reference sequence). Trimming pared 3 bases from V and 2 bases from J, leaving 14 bases between. CDR3 sequence (DNA): TGCAGTGCTAGGGCATTCCGAGGGGGCAATCAGCCCCAGCATTTT. Protein sequence: CSARAFRGGNQPQHF.

This clonotype was recorded at least ten times. The CDR3 loop reads CSVAGVANTGELFF. The CDR3 DNA sequence: TGCAGCGTTGCGGGGGTAGCGAACACCGGGGAGCTGTTTTTT. The chain links TRBV29-1 to TRBJ2-2; weak D call: TRBD2 (6 bases). The germline V and J ends were trimmed by 4 bases and 0 bases, with 9 bases remaining between them. CDR1 is SQVTM, CDR2 ANQGSEA, per germline. This CDR3 comprises 14 residues.

The table lists this clonotype with many counts. The chain couples TRBV29-1 to TRBJ2-1; no clear D. Germline V lookup: CDR1 SQVTM, CDR2 ANQGSEA. The CDR3 is 13 amino acids. Trimming took 7 bases from V and 1 from J, leaving 11 bases between them. In DNA form, the CDR3 reads TGCAGCGCCGCGACACGTTCCTACAATGAGCAGTTCTTC. Its protein product is CSAATRSYNEQFF.

This clonotype was recorded a few times. The chain links TRBV5-1 to TRBJ1-6; D gene ambiguous. The CDR3 length is 13 residues. The V gene lost 2 bases and the J gene lost 9 bases, with 9 bases spanning the gap. Germline lookup yields CDR1 SGHRS and CDR2 YFSETQ. The CDR3 loop is CASSFGSASPLHF. The DNA for the CDR3 is TGCGCCAGCAGCTTCGGTTCCGCTTCACCCCTCCACTTT.

This clonotype was counted at least ten times. The rearrangement links TRBV10-3 to TRBJ2-3, with D uncertain. Germline V lookup: CDR1 ENHRY, CDR2 SYGVKD. V dropped 9 bases and J dropped 5 bases, with 9 bases sitting between them. The CDR3 extends over 11 amino acids. For the CDR3, the DNA is TGTGCCATAGGGCAGGAAGATACGCAGTATTTT. It translates to CAIGQEDTQYF.

The table lists this clonotype with a few counts. V gene TRBV20-1 combines with J gene TRBJ1-4, with D unresolved. CDR3 length equals 18 residues. Trimming pared 0 bases from V and 0 bases from J, leaving 17 bases between. Germline V CDR1 and CDR2: DFQATT, SNEGSKA (reference sequence). The CDR3 is CSARDLEGRASTNEKLFF. As DNA, the CDR3 is TGCAGTGCTAGAGATTTGGAGGGTCGGGCGTCAACTAATGAAAAACTGTTTTTT.

In the case of this clonotype: A read error may be the cause here, since a much bigger clone is one base away. The V gene is TRBV20-1, the J gene TRBJ2-7; no clear D. Germline V gene sequence: CDR1 DFQATT, CDR2 SNEGSKA (reference sequence). V gave up 1 base and J gave up 6 bases, with 10 bases separating them. The CDR3 is 12 residues long. The CDR3 DNA sequence: TGCAGTGCTAGAGGTCCGCCCTTCGAGCAGTACTTC. It yields the protein CSARGPPFEQYF.

This clonotype showed up many times. The rearrangement uses TRBV5-1 and TRBJ2-1, with 9 bases lining up with TRBD2. Germline V lookup: CDR1 SGHRS, CDR2 YFSETQ. The J segment lost 3 bases and the V segment lost 4 bases, leaving 8 bases of the junction unmatched. The length of the CDR3 is 16 residues. The CDR3: CASSPTTSGRYNEQFF. The CDR3 DNA reads TGCGCCAGCAGCCCTACGACTAGCGGACGCTACAATGAGCAGTTCTTC.

V usage is TRBV25-1 and J usage is TRBJ2-7; 7 bases agree with TRBD1. Looked up from germline, CDR1 is MGHDK and CDR2 is SYGVNS. The ends lost 1 base at V and 10 bases at J; junction bases unmatched: 1. The CDR3 extends over 11 amino acids. The DNA for the CDR3 is TGTGCCAGCAGTGAATGGGACAGTCAGTACTTC. Protein: CASSEWDSQYF.

The J gene is TRBJ2-7, the V gene TRBV20-1; perhaps TRBD2 as D (5 bases). CDR1 is DFQATT and CDR2 is SNEGSKA in the germline V gene (reference sequence). Trimming removed 3 bases from V and 6 bases from J, with 12 bases in between. The CDR3 loop spans 12 amino acids. CDR3 nucleotides: TGCAGTGCTAGCCCACTAGGTGTCGAGCAGTACTTC. It is translated as CSASPLGVEQYF.

The rearrangement links TRBV5-1 to TRBJ1-2; a possible D gene is TRBD1 (5 bases). CDR1 and CDR2 from the germline V gene are SGHRS and YFSETQ. Deletions cut 3 bases from V and 10 bases from J, with 22 bases between. This CDR3 has 15 residues. The CDR3 sequence is CASSWTQGGRADYTF. The CDR3 DNA sequence: TGCGCCAGCAGCTGGACCCAGGGCGGTCGGGCGGACTACACCTTC. Full variable domain (rest looked up from reference TRBV5-1 and TRBJ1-2): KAGVTQTPRYLIKTRGQQVTLSCSPISGHRSVSWYQQTPGQGLQFLFEYFSETQRNKGNFPGRFSGRQFSNSRSEMNVSTLELGDSALYLCASSWTQGGRADYTFGSGTRLTVV.

As to this clonotype: A much larger clone differs from this one at a single base, so this may be a read error. The V call is TRBV20-1, the J call TRBJ2-4; 7 nucleotides agree with TRBD1. Germline-derived CDR1 and CDR2 are DFQATT and SNEGSKA (reference sequence). The CDR3 totals 13 residues. CDR3 nucleotides: TGCAGTGCTCTGACAGGGACGGAAAACATTCTGTACTTC. Its translation is CSALTGTENILYF.

This clonotype appeared many times. The chain couples TRBV3-1 to TRBJ2-7; 8 positions match TRBD1. V shed 4 bases, J shed 4 bases, and the junction held 9 bases outside the gene matches. Germline V gene lookup returns CDR1 LGHDT and CDR2 YNNKEL (reference sequence). The CDR3 has 15 residues. This CDR3 reads CASSPGQGQMYEQYF. For the CDR3, the DNA is TGTGCCAGCAGCCCCGGACAGGGACAGATGTACGAGCAGTACTTC.

This chain connects TRBV12-5 to TRBJ2-3; the match to TRBD1 covers 10 bases. The germline CDR1 and CDR2 sequences are LGHNT and FRNRAP. Trimming removed 6 bases from V and 6 bases from J; junction bases left unmatched: 6. CDR3 length: 14 residues. In DNA, the CDR3 is TGTGCTAGTGGCACCGGGACAGGGGTGGATACGCAGTATTTT. The encoded protein is CASGTGTGVDTQYF.

This clonotype was seen many times. This chain joins TRBV20-1 and TRBJ2-1; TRBD2 matches 12 bases. The germline CDR1 and CDR2 sequences are DFQATT and SNEGSKA (reference sequence). The CDR3 length is 14 residues. Trimming cost V 6 bases and J 8 bases; bases outside gene matches: 8. CDR3 DNA: TGCAGTGCCTCCCCTAGCGGGAGGGGTGATGAGCAGTTCTTC. Protein: CSASPSGRGDEQFF.

This chain joins TRBV5-6 and TRBJ1-2; D gene uncertain. Trimming took 0 bases from V and 1 from J, leaving 22 bases between them. Germline lookup yields CDR1 SGHDT and CDR2 YYEEEE. The CDR3 is 19 residues long. In nucleotides, the CDR3 is TGTGCCAGCAGCTTGGGAGTCCTGGGAGGATTACGGCGTAACTATGGCTACACCTTC. It translates to CASSLGVLGGLRRNYGYTF.

This clonotype appeared many times. The chain combines TRBV12-3 or TRBV12-4 with TRBJ2-2, with TRBD1 identical over 10 bases. Trimming removed 3 bases from V and 6 bases from J; junction bases left unmatched: 13. The CDR3 spans 18 residues. CDR3 residues: CASSFKGQGFARAGELFF. CDR3 DNA sequence: TGTGCCAGCAGTTTTAAGGGACAGGGGTTTGCTCGGGCCGGGGAGCTGTTTTTT.

In this sample, this clonotype turned up a few times. V usage is TRBV7-2 and J usage is TRBJ2-1; D remains ambiguous. There are 13 residues in the CDR3. With 1 base removed from V and 6 bases from J, the gap between germline ends came to 7 bases. Germline CDR1 SGHTA, CDR2 FQGNSA. The CDR3 nucleotides are TGTGCCAGCAGCTTAGTTCCGCCCAATGAGCAGTTCTTC. It codes for CASSLVPPNEQFF.

A few counts support this clonotype. The chain is built from TRBV7-9 and TRBJ1-4; 9 bases fit TRBD1. Germline assignment: CDR1 SEHNR and CDR2 FQNEAQ (reference sequence). V lost 5 bases, J lost 16 bases, and 11 bases stayed unmatched. The CDR3 is 13 amino acids. CDR3 sequence reads: CASSPIPGQGPFF. Written as DNA, the CDR3 is TGTGCCAGCAGCCCGATCCCGGGACAGGGTCCGTTTTTT.

The CDR3 DNA reads TGCAGTGCTAATAGCGGGACCGACACAGATACGCAGTATTTT. Its protein is CSANSGTDTDTQYF. The J gene is TRBJ2-3, the V gene TRBV20-1; 8 bases map to TRBD2. Germline values: CDR1 DFQATT, CDR2 SNEGSKA (reference sequence). V shed 4 bases and J 2 bases; nucleotides not matched to a gene: 5. The CDR3 totals 14 residues.

This clonotype was detected a few times. This chain joins TRBV20-1 and TRBJ2-1; 9 positions agree with TRBD2. This CDR3 comprises 15 residues. Germline V lookup: CDR1 DFQATT, CDR2 SNEGSKA (reference sequence). V gave up 0 bases and J gave up 7 bases; unmatched junction bases: 7. In DNA, the CDR3 is TGCAGTGCTAGAGATCTAGCGGGAATCTTGAATGAGCAGTTCTTC. It encodes CSARDLAGILNEQFF.

This clonotype has a count of ten or more. This chain joins TRBV5-6 and TRBJ1-3; D gene ambiguous. The CDR3 contains 16 residues. Trimming pared 1 base from V and 0 bases from J, leaving 11 bases between. Looked up from germline, CDR1 is SGHDT and CDR2 is YYEEEE. The CDR3 reads CASSLLAGNSGNTIYF. DNA of the CDR3: TGTGCCAGCAGCTTGCTAGCAGGTAACTCTGGAAACACCATATATTTT.

The rearrangement links TRBV7-9 to TRBJ1-4; 7 bases map to TRBD1. CDR1 is SEHNR, CDR2 FQNEAQ, per germline (reference sequence). The CDR3 is 15 residues long. Trimming took 7 bases from V and 6 from J; bases not matched to a gene: 11. In nucleotides, the CDR3 is TGTGCCAGCACCAAGACCGGGACAGCAGATGAAAAACTGTTTTTT. Amino acids: CASTKTGTADEKLFF.

This clonotype was detected many times. V gene TRBV20-1 combines with J gene TRBJ2-7; D is ambiguous. The CDR3 length is 11 residues. V lost 5 bases and J lost 3, with 8 bases in between. Germline CDR1 is DFQATT and CDR2 is SNEGSKA (reference sequence). For the CDR3, the DNA is TGCAGTGCTCACCAAAGCTACGAGCAGTACTTC. Its protein is CSAHQSYEQYF.

This clonotype was detected ten times or more. The rearrangement links TRBV20-1 to TRBJ2-1; 13 bases map to TRBD2. Germline trimming cut 2 bases from V and 3 bases from J; bases unmatched to any gene: 4. This CDR3 region has 16 residues. Germline V gene sequence: CDR1 DFQATT, CDR2 SNEGSKA (reference sequence). The DNA of the CDR3 is TGCAGTGCTAGATGGGGACTAGCGGGACTCTACAATGAGCAGTTCTTC. Translation gives CSARWGLAGLYNEQFF.